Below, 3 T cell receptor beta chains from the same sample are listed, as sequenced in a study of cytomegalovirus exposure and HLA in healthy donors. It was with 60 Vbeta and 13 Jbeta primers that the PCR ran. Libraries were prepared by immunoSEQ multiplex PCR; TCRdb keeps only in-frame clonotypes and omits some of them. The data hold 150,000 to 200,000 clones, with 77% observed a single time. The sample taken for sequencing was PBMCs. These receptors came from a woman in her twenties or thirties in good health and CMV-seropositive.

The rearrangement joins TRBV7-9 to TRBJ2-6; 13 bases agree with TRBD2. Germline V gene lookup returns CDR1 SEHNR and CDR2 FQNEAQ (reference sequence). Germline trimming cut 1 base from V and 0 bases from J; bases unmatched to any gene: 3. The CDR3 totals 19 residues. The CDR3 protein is CASSLGRTSGSSGANVLTF. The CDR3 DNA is TGTGCCAGCAGCTTAGGCCGGACTAGCGGGAGCTCTGGGGCCAACGTCCTGACTTTC.

CDR3 sequence reads: CASSPGTSGTRTDTQYF. CDR3 bases: TGTGCCAGCAGCCCCGGGACTAGCGGGACCCGCACAGATACGCAGTATTTT. The chain links TRBV28 to TRBJ2-3, with 13 bases aligning to TRBD2. The CDR3 totals 17 residues. Per germline, CDR1 MDHEN and CDR2 SYDVKM. Trimming took 6 bases from V and 1 from J; bases not matched to a gene: 7.

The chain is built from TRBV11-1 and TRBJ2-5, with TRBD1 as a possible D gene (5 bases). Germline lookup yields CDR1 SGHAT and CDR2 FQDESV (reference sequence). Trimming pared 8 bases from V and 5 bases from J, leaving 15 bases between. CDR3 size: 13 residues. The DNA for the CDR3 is TGTGCCAGCTGCCCCGGACACGAGGAGACCCAGTACTTC. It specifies CASCPGHEETQYF. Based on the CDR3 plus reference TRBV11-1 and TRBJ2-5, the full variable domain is EAEVAQSPRYKITEKSQAVAFWCDPISGHATLYWYRQILGQGPELLVQFQDESVVDDSQLPKDRFSAERLKGVDSTLKIQPAELGDSAMYLCASCPGHEETQYFGPGTRLLVL.